Each of the 12 T cell receptor beta chains below was sequenced from the same sample in a study of T cell repertoires in cytomegalovirus infection. Antigens of these TCRs are unknown. One entry per CDR3 protein results from TCRdb running MiXCR on the reads. There are approximately 470,000 distinct CDR3 sequences in the sample; under 55% occur only once, and around two fifths lies in the top ten. The sequences come from cultured PBMCs, collected from culture after CMV antigen stimulation. These receptor sequences come from a human donor in good health (CMV status not recorded). Some clones in this sample may be carry-over from other donors' samples.

This clonotype was observed a handful of times. CDR3 protein: CASSPAPLYEQYF. DNA for the CDR3: TGTGCCAGCAGCCCTGCCCCACTCTACGAGCAGTACTTC. The rearrangement joins TRBV12-3 or TRBV12-4 to TRBJ2-7; no reliable D call. This CDR3 is 13 amino acids long. Trimming removed 6 bases at V and 3 bases at J, with 12 bases between.

This rearrangement joins TRBV6-6 to TRBJ2-1; D is possibly TRBD1 (5 bases). The CDR3 is 13 amino acids. V gave up 8 bases and J gave up 3 bases, with 11 bases separating them. CDR1 is MNHNY and CDR2 is SVGAGI in the germline V gene (reference sequence). CDR3 DNA: TGTGCCAGCCAGCAGGGAAACTACAATGAGCAGTTCTTC. Translating it yields CASQQGNYNEQFF.

The chain combines TRBV2 with TRBJ1-2; D might be TRBD1 (5 bases). The CDR3 contains 12 residues. The germline CDR1 and CDR2 sequences are SNHLY and FYNNEI. V was trimmed by 8 bases and J by 7 bases, leaving 14 bases between them. CDR3: CASSAERGGYTF. In DNA form, the CDR3 reads TGTGCCAGCTCAGCAGAGAGGGGTGGCTACACCTTC.

J is TRBJ2-6 and V is TRBV28; the D gene could be TRBD1 or TRBD2 (5 bases each). The length of the CDR3 is 17 residues. Germline CDR1 reads MDHEN; CDR2 reads SYDVKM. V was shortened by 6 bases and J by 0 bases, with 15 bases between the two germline ends. The CDR3 loop is CASSSGQPLSGANVLTF. The CDR3 DNA reads TGTGCCAGCAGCTCGGGGCAGCCTCTCTCTGGGGCCAACGTCCTGACTTTC.

This chain uses TRBV18 with TRBJ1-1; TRBD1 agrees at 8 bases. CDR1 and CDR2 from the germline V gene are KGHSH and LQKENI. CDR3 size: 14 residues. With V trimmed by 4 bases and J by 1 base, 2 bases remained unmatched. The CDR3 nucleotides are TGTGCCAGCTCACGACAGGGGCAGAACACTGAAGCTTTCTTT. Translation gives CASSRQGQNTEAFF.

This clonotype was seen once. V and J are TRBV9 and TRBJ2-5; 9 nucleotides line up with TRBD2. V shed 0 bases, J shed 2 bases, and the junction held 5 bases outside the gene matches. Germline-derived CDR1 and CDR2 are SGDLS and YYNGEE. The CDR3 loop spans 16 amino acids. Here the CDR3 DNA reads TGTGCCAGCAGCGTAGGGGCGGGGGGGCGGCAAGAGACCCAGTACTTC. It encodes CASSVGAGGRQETQYF.

The chain joins TRBV11-2 to TRBJ2-5, with 7 bases matching TRBD2. The CDR3 runs to 15 residues. With 2 bases clipped from V and 1 base from J, the junction kept 4 bases outside the gene matches. Per the germline V gene, CDR1 is SGHAT and CDR2 is FQNNGV. The CDR3 here is CASSLKLAVQETQYF. CDR3 coding DNA: TGTGCCAGCAGCTTAAAGCTAGCGGTCCAAGAGACCCAGTACTTC.

The chain links TRBV20-1 to TRBJ2-1; 14 bases match TRBD2. Germline-derived CDR1 and CDR2 are DFQATT and SNEGSKA (reference sequence). The CDR3 runs to 17 residues. V was clipped by 0 bases and J by 9 bases; unmatched bases: 10. Here the CDR3 DNA reads TGCAGTGCTAGAGAGTCTCCGGGACTAGCGGGAGAAACTGAGCAGTTCTTC. Protein sequence: CSARESPGLAGETEQFF.

The table lists this clonotype with many counts. V gene TRBV7-2 combines with J gene TRBJ1-4; D uncertain. The CDR3 runs 16 residues. Germline CDR1 reads SGHTA; CDR2 reads FQGNSA. Trimming stripped 2 bases from V and 8 bases from J, with 18 bases between. CDR3 loop: CASSLWPREIAEKLFF. DNA of the CDR3: TGTGCCAGCAGCTTATGGCCCCGGGAGATAGCGGAAAAACTGTTTTTT.

The CDR3 coding sequence is TGTGCCAGCAGCTTACGGTCGGCCACAGATACGCAGTATTTT. Amino acid sequence: CASSLRSATDTQYF. This rearrangement joins TRBV11-2 to TRBJ2-3; no definite D call. Germline V CDR1 and CDR2: SGHAT, FQNNGV. The CDR3 runs 14 residues. V was pared by 2 bases and J by 2 bases, with 8 bases between.

The rearrangement links TRBV7-9 to TRBJ1-1, with 7 bases that match TRBD1. Germline V gene sequence: CDR1 SEHNR, CDR2 FQNEAQ (reference sequence). Trimming removed 5 bases from V and 0 bases from J; junction bases left unmatched: 3. The CDR3 sequence is 14 residues long. The CDR3 reads CASSKDRMNTEAFF. The CDR3 nucleotides read TGTGCCAGCAGCAAGGACAGGATGAACACTGAAGCTTTCTTT.

The chain carries TRBV6-1 and TRBJ1-5, with a possible D match to TRBD1 (5 bases). V lost 5 bases and J lost 7, with 18 bases in between. CDR1 MNHNS and CDR2 SASEGT come from the germline V gene. The CDR3 spans 15 residues. As DNA, the CDR3 is TGTGCCAGCAGTTTGGGAGACAGCAGCGGGCAGCCCCAGCATTTT. Protein: CASSLGDSSGQPQHF.